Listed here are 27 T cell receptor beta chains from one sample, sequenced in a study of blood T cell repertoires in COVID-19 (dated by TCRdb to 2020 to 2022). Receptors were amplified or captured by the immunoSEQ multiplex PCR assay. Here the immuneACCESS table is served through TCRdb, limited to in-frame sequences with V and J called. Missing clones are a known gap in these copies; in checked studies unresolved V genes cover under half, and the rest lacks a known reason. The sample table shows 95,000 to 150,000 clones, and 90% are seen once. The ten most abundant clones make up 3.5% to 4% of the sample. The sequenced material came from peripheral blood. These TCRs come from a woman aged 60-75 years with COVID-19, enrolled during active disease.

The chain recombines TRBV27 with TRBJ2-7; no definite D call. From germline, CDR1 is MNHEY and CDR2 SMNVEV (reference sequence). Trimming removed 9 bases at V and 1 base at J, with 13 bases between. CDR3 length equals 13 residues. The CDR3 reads CASSSLASYEQYF. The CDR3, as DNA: TGTGCCAGTTCTTCGCTGGCTTCCTACGAGCAGTACTTC.

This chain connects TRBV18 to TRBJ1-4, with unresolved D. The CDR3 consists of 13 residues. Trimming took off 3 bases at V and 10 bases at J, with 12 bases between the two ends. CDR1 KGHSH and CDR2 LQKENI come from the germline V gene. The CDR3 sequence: CASSPEGPGKLFF. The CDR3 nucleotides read TGTGCCAGCTCACCCGAGGGTCCGGGAAAACTGTTTTTT.

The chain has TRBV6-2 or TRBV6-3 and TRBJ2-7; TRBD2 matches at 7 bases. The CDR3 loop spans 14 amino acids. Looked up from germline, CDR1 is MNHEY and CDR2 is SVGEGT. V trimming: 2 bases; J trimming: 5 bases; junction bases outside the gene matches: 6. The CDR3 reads CASSYTSAVDEQYF. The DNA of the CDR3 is TGTGCCAGCAGTTACACTAGCGCGGTAGACGAGCAGTACTTC.

CDR3 residues: CASSPTSVPPYEQYF. CDR3 coding DNA: TGTGCCAGCAGCCCGACTAGCGTGCCTCCCTACGAGCAGTACTTC. This rearrangement joins TRBV2 to TRBJ2-7; 8 nucleotides line up with TRBD2. Germline loops: CDR1 SNHLY, CDR2 FYNNEI. With V trimmed by 6 bases and J by 2 bases, 9 bases remained unmatched. This CDR3 is built from 15 residues. The variable domain in full, completed from reference TRBV2 and TRBJ2-7, reads EPEVTQTPSHQVTQMGQEVILRCVPISNHLYFYWYRQILGQKVEFLVSFYNNEISEKSEIFDDQFSVERPDGSNFTLKIRSTKLEDSAMYFCASSPTSVPPYEQYFGPGTRLTVT.

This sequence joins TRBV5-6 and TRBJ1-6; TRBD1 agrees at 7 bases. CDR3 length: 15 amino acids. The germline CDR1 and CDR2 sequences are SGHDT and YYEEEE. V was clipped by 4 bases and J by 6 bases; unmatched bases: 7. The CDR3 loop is CASSPVPGGNSPLHF. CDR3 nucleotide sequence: TGTGCCAGCAGCCCCGTCCCAGGGGGTAATTCACCCCTCCACTTT.

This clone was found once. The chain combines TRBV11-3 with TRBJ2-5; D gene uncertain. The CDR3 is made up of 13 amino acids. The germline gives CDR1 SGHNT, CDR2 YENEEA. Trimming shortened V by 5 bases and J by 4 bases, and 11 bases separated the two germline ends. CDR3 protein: CASSVQASETQYF. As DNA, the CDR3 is TGTGCCAGCAGCGTTCAAGCCTCAGAGACCCAGTACTTC.

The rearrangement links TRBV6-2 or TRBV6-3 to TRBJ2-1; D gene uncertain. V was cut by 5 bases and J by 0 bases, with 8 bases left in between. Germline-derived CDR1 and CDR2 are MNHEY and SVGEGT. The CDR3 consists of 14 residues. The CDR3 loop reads CASSPTSSYNEQFF. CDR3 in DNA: TGTGCCAGCAGTCCAACGAGCTCCTACAATGAGCAGTTCTTC.

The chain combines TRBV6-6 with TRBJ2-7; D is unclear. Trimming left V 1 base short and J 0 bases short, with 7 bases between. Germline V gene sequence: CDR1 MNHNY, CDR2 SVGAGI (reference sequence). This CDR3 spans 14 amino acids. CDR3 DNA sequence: TGTGCCAGCAGTTACTTAGTTAGCTCCTACGAGCAGTACTTC. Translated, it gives CASSYLVSSYEQYF.

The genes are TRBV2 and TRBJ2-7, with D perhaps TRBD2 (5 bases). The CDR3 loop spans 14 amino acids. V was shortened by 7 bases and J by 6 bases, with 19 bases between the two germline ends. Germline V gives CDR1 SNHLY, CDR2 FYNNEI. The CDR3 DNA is TGTGCCAGCATGGTTAGGGCTGCAGGAGGCGAGCAGTACTTC. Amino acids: CASMVRAAGGEQYF.

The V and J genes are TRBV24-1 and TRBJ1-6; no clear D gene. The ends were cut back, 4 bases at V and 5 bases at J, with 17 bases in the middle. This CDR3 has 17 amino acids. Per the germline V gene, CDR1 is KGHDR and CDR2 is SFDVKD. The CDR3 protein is CATSDGETVPDNSPLHF. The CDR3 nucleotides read TGTGCCACCAGTGACGGGGAGACGGTTCCTGATAATTCACCCCTCCACTTT.

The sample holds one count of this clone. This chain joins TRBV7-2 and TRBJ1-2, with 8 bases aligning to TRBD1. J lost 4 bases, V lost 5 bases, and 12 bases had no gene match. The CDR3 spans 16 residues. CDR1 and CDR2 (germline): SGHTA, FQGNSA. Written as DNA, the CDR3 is TGTGCCAGCAGCGGACGACAGGGGAGTGAGAGCTATGGCTACACCTTC. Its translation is CASSGRQGSESYGYTF.

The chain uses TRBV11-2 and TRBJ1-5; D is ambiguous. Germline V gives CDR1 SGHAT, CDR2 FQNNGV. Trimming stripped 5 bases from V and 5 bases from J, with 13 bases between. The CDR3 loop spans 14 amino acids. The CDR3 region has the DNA TGTGCCAGCAGCCTCAGTCGGCAGGATCAGCCCCAGCATTTT. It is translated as CASSLSRQDQPQHF.

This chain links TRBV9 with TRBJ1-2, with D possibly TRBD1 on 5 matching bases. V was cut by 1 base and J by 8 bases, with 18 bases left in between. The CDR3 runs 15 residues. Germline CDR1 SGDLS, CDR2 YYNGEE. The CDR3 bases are TGTGCCAGCAGCGTAAGTGCAGGGCAGGTGGTCGGCTACACCTTC. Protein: CASSVSAGQVVGYTF. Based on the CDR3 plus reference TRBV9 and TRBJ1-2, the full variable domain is DSGVTQTPKHLITATGQRVTLRCSPRSGDLSVYWYQQSLDQGLQFLIQYYNGEERAKGNILERFSAQQFPDLHSELNLSSLELGDSALYFCASSVSAGQVVGYTFGSGTRLTVV.

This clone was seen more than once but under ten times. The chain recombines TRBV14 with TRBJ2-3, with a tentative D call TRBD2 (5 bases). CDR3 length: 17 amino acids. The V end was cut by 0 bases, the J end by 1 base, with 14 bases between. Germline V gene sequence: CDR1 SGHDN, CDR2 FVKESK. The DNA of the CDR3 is TGTGCCAGCAGCCAAGAAGTCCCGGGGATTGGCACAGATACGCAGTATTTT. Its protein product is CASSQEVPGIGTDTQYF.

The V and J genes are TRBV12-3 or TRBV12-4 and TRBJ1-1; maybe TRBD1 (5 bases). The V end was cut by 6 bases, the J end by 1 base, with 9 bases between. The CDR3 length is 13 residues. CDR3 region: CASSYDRNTEAFF. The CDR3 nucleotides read TGTGCCAGCAGCTACGACAGGAACACTGAAGCTTTCTTT.

CDR3 sequence reads: CASSLHVEAFF. CDR3 coding DNA: TGTGCCAGCAGCTTACATGTAGAAGCTTTCTTT. The chain is built from TRBV5-6 and TRBJ1-1; the D is unclear. CDR3 length equals 11 residues. Germline CDR1 reads SGHDT; CDR2 reads YYEEEE. V lost 2 bases and J 8 bases, leaving 7 bases between the germline ends.

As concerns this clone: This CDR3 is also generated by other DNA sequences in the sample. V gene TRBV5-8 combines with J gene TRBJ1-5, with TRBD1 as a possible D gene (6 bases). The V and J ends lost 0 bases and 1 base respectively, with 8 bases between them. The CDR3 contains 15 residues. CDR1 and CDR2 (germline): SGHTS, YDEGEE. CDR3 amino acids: CASSLAGASNQPQHF. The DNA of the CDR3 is TGTGCCAGCAGCTTGGCAGGGGCCAGCAATCAGCCCCAGCATTTT.

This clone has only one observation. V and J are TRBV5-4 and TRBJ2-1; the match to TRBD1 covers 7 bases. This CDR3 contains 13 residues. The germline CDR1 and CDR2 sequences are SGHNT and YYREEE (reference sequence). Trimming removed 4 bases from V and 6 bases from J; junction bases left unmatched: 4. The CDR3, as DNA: TGTGCCAGCAGCCCCGGACAGGCCAATGAGCAGTTCTTC. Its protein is CASSPGQANEQFF.

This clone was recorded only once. CDR3 loop: CASSPRGTGNYGYTF. In nucleotides, the CDR3 is TGTGCCAGCTCACCACGGGGGACAGGGAACTATGGCTACACCTTC. This chain connects TRBV18 to TRBJ1-2; 9 nucleotides agree with TRBD1. The CDR3 totals 15 residues. From germline, CDR1 is KGHSH and CDR2 LQKENI. Trimming removed 1 base from V and 2 bases from J; junction bases left unmatched: 2.

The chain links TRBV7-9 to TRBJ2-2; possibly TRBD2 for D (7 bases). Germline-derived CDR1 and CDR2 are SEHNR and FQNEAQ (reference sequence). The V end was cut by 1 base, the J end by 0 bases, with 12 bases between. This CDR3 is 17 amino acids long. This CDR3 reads CASSLVGGGTNTGELFF. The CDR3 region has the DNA TGTGCCAGCAGCTTAGTGGGCGGGGGCACGAACACCGGGGAGCTGTTTTTT.

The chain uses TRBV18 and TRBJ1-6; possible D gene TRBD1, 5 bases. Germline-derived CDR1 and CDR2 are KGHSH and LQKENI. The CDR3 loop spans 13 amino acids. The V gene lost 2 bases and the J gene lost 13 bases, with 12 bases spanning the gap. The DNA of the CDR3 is TGTGCCAGCTCACCAGGGACGGAGGGGCCCCTCCACTTT. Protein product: CASSPGTEGPLHF.

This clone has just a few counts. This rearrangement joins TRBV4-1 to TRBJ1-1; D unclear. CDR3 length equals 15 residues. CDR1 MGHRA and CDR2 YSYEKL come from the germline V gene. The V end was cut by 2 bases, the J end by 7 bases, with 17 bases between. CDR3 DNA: TGCGCCAGCAGCCAACTAGGACCCGGGAAGGGTGAAGCTTTCTTT. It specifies CASSQLGPGKGEAFF.

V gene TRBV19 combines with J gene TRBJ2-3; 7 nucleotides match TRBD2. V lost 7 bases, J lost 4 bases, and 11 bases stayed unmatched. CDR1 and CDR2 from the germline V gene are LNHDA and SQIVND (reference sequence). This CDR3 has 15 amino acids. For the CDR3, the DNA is TGTGCCAGTAAAGAGGCGGGAGCTCCACCAGATACGCAGTATTTT. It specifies CASKEAGAPPDTQYF.

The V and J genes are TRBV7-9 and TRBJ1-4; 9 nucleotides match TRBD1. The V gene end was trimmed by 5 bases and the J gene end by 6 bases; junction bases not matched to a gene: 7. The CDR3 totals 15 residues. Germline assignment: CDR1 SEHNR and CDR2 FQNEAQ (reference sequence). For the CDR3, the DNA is TGTGCCAGCAGCCCCCGGACAGGGGTAGATGAAAAACTGTTTTTT. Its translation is CASSPRTGVDEKLFF.

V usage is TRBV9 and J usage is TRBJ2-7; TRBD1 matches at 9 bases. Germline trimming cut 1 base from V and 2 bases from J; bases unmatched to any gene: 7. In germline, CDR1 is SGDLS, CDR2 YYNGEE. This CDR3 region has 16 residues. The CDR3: CASSVYPGQGTYEQYF. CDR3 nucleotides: TGTGCCAGCAGCGTATACCCGGGACAGGGTACCTACGAGCAGTACTTC.

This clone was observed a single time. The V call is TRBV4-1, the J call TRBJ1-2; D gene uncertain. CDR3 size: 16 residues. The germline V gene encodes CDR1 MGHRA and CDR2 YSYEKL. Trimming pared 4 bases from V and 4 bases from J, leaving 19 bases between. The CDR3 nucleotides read TGCGCCAGCAGCCGCCCGGTGAGGGCAGCGGGCTATGGCTACACCTTC. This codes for CASSRPVRAAGYGYTF.

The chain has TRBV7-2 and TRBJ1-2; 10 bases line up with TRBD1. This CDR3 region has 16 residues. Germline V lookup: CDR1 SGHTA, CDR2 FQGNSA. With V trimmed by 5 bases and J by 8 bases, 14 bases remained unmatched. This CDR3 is CASSVPTGTGAGGYTF. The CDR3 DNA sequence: TGTGCCAGCAGCGTACCCACCGGGACAGGGGCGGGGGGCTACACCTTC. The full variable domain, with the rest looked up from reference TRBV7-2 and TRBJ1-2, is GAGVSQSPSNKVTEKGKDVELRCDPISGHTALYWYRQSLGQGLEFLIYFQGNSAPDKSGLPSDRFSAERTGGSVSTLTIQRTQQEDSAVYLCASSVPTGTGAGGYTFGSGTRLTVV.